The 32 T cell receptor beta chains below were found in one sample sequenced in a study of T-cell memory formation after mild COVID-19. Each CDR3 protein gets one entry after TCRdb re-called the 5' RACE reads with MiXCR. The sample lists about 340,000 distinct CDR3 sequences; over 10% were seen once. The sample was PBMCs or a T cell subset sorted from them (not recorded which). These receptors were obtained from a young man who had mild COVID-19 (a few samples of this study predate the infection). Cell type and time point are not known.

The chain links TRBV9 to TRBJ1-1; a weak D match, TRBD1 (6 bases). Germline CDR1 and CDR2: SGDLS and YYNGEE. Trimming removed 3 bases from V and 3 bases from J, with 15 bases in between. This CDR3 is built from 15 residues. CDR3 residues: CASSEDSGEDTEAFF. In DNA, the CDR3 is TGTGCCAGCAGCGAGGACAGTGGGGAGGACACTGAAGCTTTCTTT.

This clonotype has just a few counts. The CDR3 loop is CASSQGGGLQETQYF. The DNA for the CDR3 is TGTGCCAGCAGCCAGGGCGGGGGGCTACAAGAGACCCAGTACTTC. The chain joins TRBV3-1 to TRBJ2-5, with 8 bases identical to TRBD2. Germline trimming cut 3 bases from V and 2 bases from J; bases unmatched to any gene: 5. The germline gives CDR1 LGHDT, CDR2 YNNKEL (reference sequence). The CDR3 covers 15 residues.

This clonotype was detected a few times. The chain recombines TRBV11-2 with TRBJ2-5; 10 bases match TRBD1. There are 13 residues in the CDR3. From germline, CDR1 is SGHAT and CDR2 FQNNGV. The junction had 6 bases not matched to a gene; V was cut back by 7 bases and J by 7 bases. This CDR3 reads CASNADRGGTQYF. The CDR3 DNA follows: TGTGCCAGCAACGCGGACAGGGGGGGGACCCAGTACTTC.

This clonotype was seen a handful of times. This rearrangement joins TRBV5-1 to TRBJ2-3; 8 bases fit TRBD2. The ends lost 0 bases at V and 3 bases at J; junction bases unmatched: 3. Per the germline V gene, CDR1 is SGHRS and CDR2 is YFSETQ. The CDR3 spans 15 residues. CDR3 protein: CASSLDRGGTDTQYF. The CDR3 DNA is TGCGCCAGCAGCTTGGATCGGGGGGGTACAGATACGCAGTATTTT.

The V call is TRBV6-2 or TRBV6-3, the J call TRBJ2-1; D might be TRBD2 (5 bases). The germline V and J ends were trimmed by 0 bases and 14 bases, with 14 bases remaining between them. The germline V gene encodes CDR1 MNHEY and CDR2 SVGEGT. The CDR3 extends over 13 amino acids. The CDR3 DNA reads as TGTGCCAGCAGTTACTCGGGAAGGGCCGGGGAGTTCTTC. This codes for CASSYSGRAGEFF.

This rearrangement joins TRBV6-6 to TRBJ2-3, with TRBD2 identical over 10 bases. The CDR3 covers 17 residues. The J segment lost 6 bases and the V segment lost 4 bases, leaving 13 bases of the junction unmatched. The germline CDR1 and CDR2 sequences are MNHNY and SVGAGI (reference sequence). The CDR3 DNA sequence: TGTGCCAGCAGTTCCGACTCATTAGCGGGGGGAGTCGATACGCAGTATTTT. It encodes CASSSDSLAGGVDTQYF.

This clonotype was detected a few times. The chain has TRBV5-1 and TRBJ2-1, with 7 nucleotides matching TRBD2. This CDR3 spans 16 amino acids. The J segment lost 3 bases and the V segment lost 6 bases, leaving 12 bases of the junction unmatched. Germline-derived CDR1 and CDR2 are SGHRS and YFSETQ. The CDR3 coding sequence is TGCGCCAGCACCCTTATCGAAGCGGGGAACTACAATGAGCAGTTCTTC. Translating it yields CASTLIEAGNYNEQFF. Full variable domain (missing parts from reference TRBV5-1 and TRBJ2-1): KAGVTQTPRYLIKTRGQQVTLSCSPISGHRSVSWYQQTPGQGLQFLFEYFSETQRNKGNFPGRFSGRQFSNSRSEMNVSTLELGDSALYLCASTLIEAGNYNEQFFGPGTRLTVL.

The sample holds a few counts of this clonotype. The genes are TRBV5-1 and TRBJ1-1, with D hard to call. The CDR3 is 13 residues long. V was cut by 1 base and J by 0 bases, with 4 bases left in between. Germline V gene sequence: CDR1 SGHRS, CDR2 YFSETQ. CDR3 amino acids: CASSLNVNTEAFF. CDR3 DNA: TGCGCCAGCAGCTTGAACGTGAACACTGAAGCTTTCTTT.

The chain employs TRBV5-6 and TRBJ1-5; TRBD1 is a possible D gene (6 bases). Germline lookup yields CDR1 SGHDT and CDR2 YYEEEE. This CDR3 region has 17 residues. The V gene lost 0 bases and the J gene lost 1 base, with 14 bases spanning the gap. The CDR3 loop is CASSLAPGAVSNQPQHF. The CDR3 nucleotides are TGTGCCAGCAGCTTGGCCCCAGGGGCAGTAAGCAATCAGCCCCAGCATTTT.

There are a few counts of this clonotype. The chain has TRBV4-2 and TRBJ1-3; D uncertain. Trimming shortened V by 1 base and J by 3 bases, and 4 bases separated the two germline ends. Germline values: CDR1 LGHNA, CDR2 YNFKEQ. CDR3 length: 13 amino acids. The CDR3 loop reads CASSQVGGNTIYF. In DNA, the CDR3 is TGTGCCAGCAGCCAAGTTGGTGGAAACACCATATATTTT.

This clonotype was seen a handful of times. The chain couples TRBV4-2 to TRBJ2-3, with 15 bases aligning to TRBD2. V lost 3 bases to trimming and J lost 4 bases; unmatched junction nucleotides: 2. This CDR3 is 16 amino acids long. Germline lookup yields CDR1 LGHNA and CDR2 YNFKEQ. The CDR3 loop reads CASSQGLAGGADTQYF. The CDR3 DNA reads TGTGCCAGCAGCCAGGGACTAGCGGGGGGAGCAGATACGCAGTATTTT.

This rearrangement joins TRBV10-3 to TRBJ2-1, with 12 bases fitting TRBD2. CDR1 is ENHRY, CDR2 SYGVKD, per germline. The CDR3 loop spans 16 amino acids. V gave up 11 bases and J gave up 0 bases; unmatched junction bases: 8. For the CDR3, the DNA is TGTGCCGCGACTAGCGGGGGCGCGAGCTCCTACAATGAGCAGTTCTTC. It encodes CAATSGGASSYNEQFF.

The CDR3 loop is CASSQDSRGDYEQYV. The CDR3 DNA follows: TGCGCCAGCAGCCAAGACTCGCGGGGGGATTACGAGCAGTACGTC. V is TRBV4-1 and J is TRBJ2-7; 8 bases match TRBD2. This CDR3 comprises 15 residues. The V and J ends lost 0 bases and 4 bases, in that order; junction bases with no gene match: 5. The germline V gene has CDR1 MGHRA and CDR2 YSYEKL.

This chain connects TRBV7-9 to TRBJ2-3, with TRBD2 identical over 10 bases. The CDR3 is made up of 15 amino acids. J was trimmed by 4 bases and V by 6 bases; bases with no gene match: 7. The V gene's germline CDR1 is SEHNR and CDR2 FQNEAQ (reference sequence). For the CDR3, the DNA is TGTGCCAGCAGGCTACTAGCGGGGACGGCAGATACGCAGTATTTT. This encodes CASRLLAGTADTQYF.

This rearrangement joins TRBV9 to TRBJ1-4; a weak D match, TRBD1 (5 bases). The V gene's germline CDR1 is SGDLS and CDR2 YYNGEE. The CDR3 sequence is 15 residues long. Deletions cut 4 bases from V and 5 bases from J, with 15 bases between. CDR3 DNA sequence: TGTGCCAGCAGCCAAAATCAGGGAGAAAATGAAAAACTGTTTTTT. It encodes CASSQNQGENEKLFF.

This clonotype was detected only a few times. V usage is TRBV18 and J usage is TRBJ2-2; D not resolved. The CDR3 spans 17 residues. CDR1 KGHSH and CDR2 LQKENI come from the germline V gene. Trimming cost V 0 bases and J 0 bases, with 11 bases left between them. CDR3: CASSPPIWGTNTGELFF. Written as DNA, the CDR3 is TGTGCCAGCTCACCACCGATCTGGGGAACGAACACCGGGGAGCTGTTTTTT.

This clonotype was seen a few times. The CDR3 coding sequence is TGTGCCAGCAGTAGCACCTACCGAGCAGATACGCAGTATTTT. Its translation: CASSSTYRADTQYF. The J gene is TRBJ2-3, the V gene TRBV6-2 or TRBV6-3; D gene ambiguous. Trimming removed 5 bases at V and 4 bases at J, with 13 bases between. CDR1 is MNHEY and CDR2 is SVGEGT in the germline V gene. The CDR3 contains 14 residues.

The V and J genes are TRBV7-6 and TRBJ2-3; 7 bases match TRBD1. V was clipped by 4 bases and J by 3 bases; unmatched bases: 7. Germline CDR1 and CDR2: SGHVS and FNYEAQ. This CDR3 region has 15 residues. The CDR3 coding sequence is TGTGCCAGCAGCTCCACCACAGGGGAAACAGATACGCAGTATTTT. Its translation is CASSSTTGETDTQYF.

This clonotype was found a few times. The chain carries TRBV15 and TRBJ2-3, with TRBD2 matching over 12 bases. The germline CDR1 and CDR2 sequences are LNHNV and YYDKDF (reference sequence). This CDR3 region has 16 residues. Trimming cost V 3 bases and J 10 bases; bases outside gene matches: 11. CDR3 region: CATSRLTSGGAGAQYF. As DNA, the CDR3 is TGTGCCACCAGCAGGCTGACTAGCGGGGGCGCAGGGGCGCAGTATTTT.

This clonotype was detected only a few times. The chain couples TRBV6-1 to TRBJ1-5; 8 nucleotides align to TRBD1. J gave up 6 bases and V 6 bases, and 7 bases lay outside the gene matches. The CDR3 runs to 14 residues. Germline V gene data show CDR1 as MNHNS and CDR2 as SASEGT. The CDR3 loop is CASRPPGGVQPQHF. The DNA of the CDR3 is TGTGCCAGCAGACCCCCAGGGGGCGTTCAGCCCCAGCATTTT.

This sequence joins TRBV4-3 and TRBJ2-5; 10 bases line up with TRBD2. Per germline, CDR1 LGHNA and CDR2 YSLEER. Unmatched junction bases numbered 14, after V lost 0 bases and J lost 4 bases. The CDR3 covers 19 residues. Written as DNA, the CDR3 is TGCGCCAGCAGCCAAGATCTAAATAGCGGGGGGAGTTTCGGAGAGACCCAGTACTTC. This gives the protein CASSQDLNSGGSFGETQYF.

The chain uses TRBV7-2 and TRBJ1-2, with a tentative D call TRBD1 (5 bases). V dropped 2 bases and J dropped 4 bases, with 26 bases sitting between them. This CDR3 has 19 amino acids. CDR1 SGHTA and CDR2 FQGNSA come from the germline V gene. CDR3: CASSLTSGTLWVMGYGYTF. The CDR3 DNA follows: TGTGCCAGCAGCTTAACTTCCGGGACCCTCTGGGTTATGGGCTATGGCTACACCTTC. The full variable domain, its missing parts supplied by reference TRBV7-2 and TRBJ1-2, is GAGVSQSPSNKVTEKGKDVELRCDPISGHTALYWYRQSLGQGLEFLIYFQGNSAPDKSGLPSDRFSAERTGGSVSTLTIQRTQQEDSAVYLCASSLTSGTLWVMGYGYTFGSGTRLTVV.

The DNA for the CDR3 is TGCGCCAGCAGCAGAGACAGGGGGCAGAACTATGGCTACACCTTC. Its translation: CASSRDRGQNYGYTF. V gene TRBV5-1 combines with J gene TRBJ1-2; TRBD1 aligns across 10 bases. Germline CDR1 is SGHRS and CDR2 is YFSETQ. Unmatched junction bases numbered 5, after V lost 4 bases and J lost 2 bases. The CDR3 is made up of 15 amino acids.

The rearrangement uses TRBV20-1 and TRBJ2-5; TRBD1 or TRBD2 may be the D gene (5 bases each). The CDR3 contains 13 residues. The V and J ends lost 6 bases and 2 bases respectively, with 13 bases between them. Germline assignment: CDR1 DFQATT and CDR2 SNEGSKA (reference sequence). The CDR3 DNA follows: TGCAGTGCCCCGACGTGGGGGCAAGAGACCCAGTACTTC. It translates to CSAPTWGQETQYF.

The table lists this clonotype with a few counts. This CDR3 reads CASMTGGDYGYTF. The DNA of the CDR3 is TGTGCCAGCATGACGGGTGGGGACTATGGCTACACCTTC. The chain joins TRBV6-1 to TRBJ1-2; D not resolved. This CDR3 region has 13 residues. CDR1 and CDR2 (germline): MNHNS, SASEGT. V was clipped by 7 bases and J by 3 bases, with 12 bases between them.

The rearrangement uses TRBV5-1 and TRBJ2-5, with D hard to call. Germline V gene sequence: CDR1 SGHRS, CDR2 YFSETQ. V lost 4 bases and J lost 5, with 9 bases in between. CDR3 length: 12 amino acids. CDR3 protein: CASSKTRETQYF. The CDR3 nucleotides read TGCGCCAGCAGCAAGACCCGTGAGACCCAGTACTTC.

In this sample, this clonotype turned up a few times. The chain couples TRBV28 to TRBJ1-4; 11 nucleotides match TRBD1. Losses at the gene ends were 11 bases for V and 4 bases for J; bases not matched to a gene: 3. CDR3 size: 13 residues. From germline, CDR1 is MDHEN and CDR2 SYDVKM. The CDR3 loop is CAGQGAVNEKLFF. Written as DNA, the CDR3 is TGTGCCGGACAGGGGGCCGTTAATGAAAAACTGTTTTTT.

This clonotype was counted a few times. The CDR3 is CASSPPAAAGNTIYF. CDR3 DNA: TGCGCCAGCAGCCCGCCGGCGGCTGCTGGAAACACCATATATTTT. V usage is TRBV5-1 and J usage is TRBJ1-3; D unclear. Germline CDR1 and CDR2: SGHRS and YFSETQ. V lost 4 bases and J lost 2, with 13 bases in between. The CDR3 spans 15 residues.

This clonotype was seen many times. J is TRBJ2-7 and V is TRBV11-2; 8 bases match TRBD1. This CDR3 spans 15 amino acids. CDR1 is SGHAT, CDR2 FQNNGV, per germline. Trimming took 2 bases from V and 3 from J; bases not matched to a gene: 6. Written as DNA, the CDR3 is TGTGCCAGCAGCTTACTCCCGGGACAGGTCTACGAGCAGTACTTC. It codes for CASSLLPGQVYEQYF.

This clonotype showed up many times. The CDR3 DNA sequence: TGTGCCAGCAGTTCCCCGGGACTAGCGGGGTACAATGAGCAGTTCTTC. Protein: CASSSPGLAGYNEQFF. The chain has TRBV12-3 or TRBV12-4 and TRBJ2-1; the match to TRBD2 covers 13 bases. Trimming at V came to 4 bases and at J to 4 bases, leaving 4 bases not matched to a gene. This CDR3 is built from 16 residues.

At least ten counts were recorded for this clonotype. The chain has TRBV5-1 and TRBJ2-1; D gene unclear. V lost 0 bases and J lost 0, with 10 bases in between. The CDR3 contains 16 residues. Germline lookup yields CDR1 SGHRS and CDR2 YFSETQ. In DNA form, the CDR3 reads TGCGCCAGCAGCTTGGTGGCAGCCAGCTCCTACAATGAGCAGTTCTTC. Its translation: CASSLVAASSYNEQFF.

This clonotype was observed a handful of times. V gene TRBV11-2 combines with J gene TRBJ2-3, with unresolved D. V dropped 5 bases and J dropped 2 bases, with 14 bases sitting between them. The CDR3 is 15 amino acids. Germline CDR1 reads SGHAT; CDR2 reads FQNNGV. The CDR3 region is CASSHIWVPTDTQYF. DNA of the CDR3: TGTGCCAGCAGCCACATTTGGGTCCCCACAGATACGCAGTATTTT.